The 10 T cell receptor beta chains listed next were all sequenced from one sample in a study of technical replicates of blood from several donors. Some clones are missing from TCRdb's copy, which holds only in-frame ones; the method was immunoSEQ multiplex PCR. Of tens of thousands of clones in the sample, approximately 92% were seen once. Sequencing input: T cells isolated from PBMCs. The source of these receptors is a human donor in good health.

The V and J genes are TRBV6-5 and TRBJ1-1; the D gene is possibly TRBD1 (5 bases). Germline CDR1 and CDR2: MNHEY and SVGAGI. This CDR3 is 14 amino acids long. Trimming shortened V by 7 bases and J by 10 bases, and 22 bases separated the two germline ends. The CDR3 region has the DNA TGTGCCAGCACCCCCCAAGGGACTCCTGCAGGAGCTTTCTTT. This translates into CASTPQGTPAGAFF.

The chain carries TRBV29-1 and TRBJ2-4, with D possibly matching TRBD2 (6 bases). Germline loops: CDR1 SQVTM, CDR2 ANQGSEA. There are 17 residues in the CDR3. Trimming removed 4 bases from V and 0 bases from J, with 19 bases in between. CDR3 sequence (DNA): TGCAGCGTTGTAGTTCCTAGCGCCGAGTTAGCCAAAAACATTCAGTACTTC. It codes for CSVVVPSAELAKNIQYF.

V usage is TRBV15 and J usage is TRBJ2-7; 7 positions match TRBD1. The CDR3 loop spans 15 amino acids. Unmatched junction bases numbered 9, after V lost 2 bases and J lost 5 bases. Germline V lookup: CDR1 LNHNV, CDR2 YYDKDF (reference sequence). The CDR3 loop reads CATSRRTGIEDEQYF. For the CDR3, the DNA is TGTGCCACCAGCAGAAGGACAGGCATTGAGGACGAGCAGTACTTC.

The chain uses TRBV5-1 and TRBJ1-2, with 9 bases that match TRBD1. The CDR3 totals 14 residues. The J segment lost 5 bases and the V segment lost 1 base, leaving 3 bases of the junction unmatched. Germline V gene lookup returns CDR1 SGHRS and CDR2 YFSETQ. CDR3 in amino acids: CASSLRGQGYGYTF. The CDR3 DNA is TGCGCCAGCAGCTTGCGGGGACAGGGATATGGCTACACCTTC.

The V and J genes are TRBV25-1 and TRBJ2-2, with 13 bases matching TRBD2. The germline CDR1 and CDR2 sequences are MGHDK and SYGVNS. The CDR3 covers 16 residues. With 1 base clipped from V and 4 bases from J, the junction kept 0 bases outside the gene matches. The CDR3 is CASSEWTSGSTGELFF. The CDR3 DNA follows: TGTGCCAGCAGTGAATGGACTAGCGGGAGCACCGGGGAGCTGTTTTTT.

The chain employs TRBV5-6 and TRBJ2-3; possibly TRBD1 for D (7 bases). Germline assignment: CDR1 SGHDT and CDR2 YYEEEE. This CDR3 is built from 16 residues. V shed 5 bases and J shed 3 bases, with 19 bases lying between them. DNA of the CDR3: TGTGCCAGCAGACAGGGGTCCGGGAGTAGGACAGATACGCAGTATTTT. The encoded protein is CASRQGSGSRTDTQYF.

The chain links TRBV9 to TRBJ2-7; a possible D gene is TRBD2 (6 bases). Germline CDR1 is SGDLS and CDR2 is YYNGEE. CDR3 length equals 14 residues. Trimming cost V 4 bases and J 4 bases, with 15 bases left between them. Here the CDR3 reads CASSWGVPEYEQYF. In DNA form, the CDR3 reads TGTGCCAGCAGCTGGGGGGTACCCGAATACGAGCAGTACTTC.

The V call is TRBV7-3, the J call TRBJ2-5; the D is unclear. Deletions cut 2 bases from V and 4 bases from J, with 17 bases between. Germline lookup yields CDR1 SGHTA and CDR2 FQGTGA. The CDR3 is 16 amino acids. DNA for the CDR3: TGTGCCAGCAGCTTACTAGGAACGGTAGGCAGAGAGACCCAGTACTTC. Encoded protein: CASSLLGTVGRETQYF.

V usage is TRBV4-2 and J usage is TRBJ1-5; the D is unclear. Looked up from germline, CDR1 is LGHNA and CDR2 is YNFKEQ. Trimming left V 4 bases short and J 5 bases short, with 15 bases between. This CDR3 is 15 amino acids long. The CDR3 coding sequence is TGTGCCAGCAGCCCCGCAGGCTTCATAGATCAGCCCCAGCATTTT. Its protein product is CASSPAGFIDQPQHF.

In its sample, this clone was seen once. The chain employs TRBV27 and TRBJ2-7; TRBD2 agrees at 10 bases. Germline assignment: CDR1 MNHEY and CDR2 SMNVEV (reference sequence). The CDR3 length is 14 residues. V gave up 3 bases and J gave up 4 bases; unmatched junction bases: 3. The CDR3 region is CASSFGTSEYEQYF. CDR3 in DNA: TGTGCCAGCAGTTTTGGGACTAGCGAGTACGAGCAGTACTTC.